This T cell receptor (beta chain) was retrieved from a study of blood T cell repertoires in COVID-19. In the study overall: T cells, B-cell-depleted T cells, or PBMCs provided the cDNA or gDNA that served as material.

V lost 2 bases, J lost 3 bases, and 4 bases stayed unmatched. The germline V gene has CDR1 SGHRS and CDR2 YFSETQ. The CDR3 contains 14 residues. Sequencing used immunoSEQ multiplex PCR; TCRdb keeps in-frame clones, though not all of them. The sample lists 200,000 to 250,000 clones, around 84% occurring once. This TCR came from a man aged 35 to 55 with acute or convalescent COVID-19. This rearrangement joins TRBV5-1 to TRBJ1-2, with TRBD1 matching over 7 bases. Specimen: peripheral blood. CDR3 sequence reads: CASSFTGTDYGYTF. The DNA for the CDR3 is TGCGCCAGCAGCTTTACTGGGACAGACTATGGCTACACCTTC.